This TCR beta chain was recorded in a study of T cells after yellow fever vaccination. The CDR3 totals 14 residues. V was trimmed by 4 bases and J by 8 bases, leaving 12 bases between them. A single record per CDR3 protein comes from TCRdb applying MiXCR to the 5' RACE reads. Here the sample spans 500,000 to 550,000 distinct CDR3 sequences, 21% being singletons. As for this clonotype: Its specificity is not known.

Whole-study results and caveats: Few clonotypes appeared in both CD4 and CD8 compartments.

The clonotype was recovered from a man younger than 30 who received the YFV17D yellow fever vaccine. The chain is built from TRBV12-3 or TRBV12-4 and TRBJ2-6; no clear D. This specimen consisted of PBMCs, obtained roughly 20 days after the first yellow fever vaccination. CDR3 sequence: CASSSLYGSNVLTF. For the CDR3, the DNA is TGTGCCAGCAGTTCCCTGTACGGGTCCAACGTCCTGACTTTC.